The entry that follows covers one T cell receptor (beta chain) sequence. This sample was included in a study of blood T cell repertoires in COVID-19. Study in general: Specimens from acute and convalescent COVID-19 originated in the United States, Italy and Spain.

Authors' methods: Reference gene primers were amplified, and this amplification served to estimate nucleated cell counts. Data came from immunoSEQ multiplex PCR; TCRdb stores just in-frame clones and leaves some out. V, J and clone size are taken as reported in that table, and D and trimming were inferred from the DNA itself. The top ten clones hold around 2.7% of a sample with 250,000 to 350,000 clones, around nine tenths of them seen once. Trimming took off 7 bases at V and 5 bases at J, with 17 bases between the two ends. Germline loops: CDR1 SEHNR, CDR2 FQNEAQ (reference sequence). CDR3 length: 14 residues. Which cohort a participant joined came from the clinical history participants gave. Cohort 3 donors counted as recovered after two negative PCRs, clearance, or resolved symptoms.

The TCR was taken from a man aged 60 to 69 who had recovered from COVID-19. The sequenced material came from PBMCs or T cells enriched from blood (not recorded which). The gene calls are TRBV7-9 and TRBJ1-1, with D possibly matching TRBD1 (6 bases). The chain's CDR3 is CASTPRGGRTEAFF. CDR3 in DNA: TGTGCCAGCACCCCCCGGGGGGGCCGAACTGAAGCTTTCTTT.